These T cell receptor beta chains were read from a single sample in a study of T cell responses to AZD1222 COVID-19 vaccine. The protocol was immunoSEQ multiplex PCR, while the TCRdb copy is restricted to in-frame clones and leaves out a portion. Of 120,000 or so clones listed, around nine tenths are singletons. The material sequenced was peripheral blood, taken on day 0 of AZD1222 vaccination. The receptors shown here come from an adult in good health. Both conserved end residues are part of each CDR3. The D gene is left open where the match is weak. Clone size is given for some rows only: seen once, a few or many times, or a class if the clone is expanded.

TRBV18	TRBJ1-2	TRBD1	.	TGTGCCAGCTCACCCCAGGGGGCCTGGGGCTACACCTTC	CASSPQGAWGYTF
TRBV6-5	TRBJ1-1	.	.	TGTGCCAGCATATTCATAGGATGGAACACTGAAGCTTTCTTT	CASIFIGWNTEAFF
TRBV6-5	TRBJ1-2	TRBD1	.	TGTGCCAGCAGTTACACACTCGGGACAGTCGATGGCTACACCTTC	CASSYTLGTVDGYTF
TRBV29-1	TRBJ1-2	.	.	TGCAGCGCCTCTTACAGCTATGGCTACACCTTC	CSASYSYGYTF
TRBV5-4	TRBJ1-2	TRBD1	.	TGTGCCAGCAGTTGGACAGGGGGCTGGGGCTACACCTTC	CASSWTGGWGYTF
TRBV7-8	TRBJ2-5	TRBD2	.	TGTGCCAGCAGCTTAGCGGCTAGCGGGGGATCAGGGCAAGAGACCCAGTACTTC	CASSLAASGGSGQETQYF
TRBV19	TRBJ2-7	TRBD1	few	TGTGCCAGTAGTAGTGGACAGGGGAGGCACGAGCAGTACTTC	CASSSGQGRHEQYF
TRBV6-5	TRBJ1-2	.	.	TGTGCCAGTAGAGAGTCGGGGGCGCGGGGCTACACCTTC	CASRESGARGYTF
TRBV30	TRBJ1-4	TRBD1	.	TGTGCCTGGAGTGTTGGACAGGATGAAAAACTGTTTTTT	CAWSVGQDEKLFF
TRBV10-3	TRBJ2-5	TRBD2	.	TGTGCCATCAGTGAGCAAACTAGCGGGGGGAAAGAGACCCAGTACTTC	CAISEQTSGGKETQYF
TRBV7-2	TRBJ2-7	.	once	TGTGCCAGCAGCTTATCTACTATCCTCGAGCAGTACTTC	CASSLSTILEQYF
TRBV18	TRBJ1-2	TRBD1	.	TGTGCCAGCTCACCACCGACAGGGAGCTATGGCTACACCTTC	CASSPPTGSYGYTF
TRBV6-1	TRBJ2-1	TRBD1	.	TGTGCCAGCAGTGATCCGACAGGGGGCATAGATGAGCAGTTCTTC	CASSDPTGGIDEQFF
TRBV14	TRBJ1-1	.	.	TGTGCCAGCAGCCAAGTGCGGGCAGGGGAAGCTTTCTTT	CASSQVRAGEAFF
TRBV18	TRBJ1-5	TRBD1	.	TGTGCCAGCTCACCGCGCGGACAGGGGCAACAGCCCCAGCATTTT	CASSPRGQGQQPQHF
TRBV4-1	TRBJ1-3	.	.	TGCGCCAGCAGCCAAGATGGGCGGGCGGGAAACACCATATATTTT	CASSQDGRAGNTIYF
TRBV5-8	TRBJ2-5	.	.	TGTGCCAGCAGCTTGGGTGGGGAGGAGACCCAGTACTTC	CASSLGGEETQYF